Listed below are T cell receptor beta chains from one sample, sequenced in a study of OX40 agonist ivuxolimab in advanced cancers. TCRdb's copy holds only in-frame clones and misses some; the assay was immunoSEQ multiplex PCR. This table has more than 55,000 clones, 75% to 90% appearing once. The sample here was CD4+ or CD8+ T cells sorted from blood, taken in a trial of the OX40 agonist ivuxolimab. The source is an adult with an advanced solid tumor such as melanoma, head and neck, liver or kidney cancer. Both conserved end residues are part of each CDR3. The order of the fields is clone size, J gene, D gene, V gene, CDR3 DNA, CDR3 protein. D genes are given only for firm matches. A clone size is listed for some rows: how often the clone was seen (once, few, many), or a class if it is expanded.

once	TRBJ2-1	TRBD2	TRBV7-8	TGTGCCAGCAGCGCCTTTACTAGCGATCCTGAGCAGTTCTTC	CASSAFTSDPEQFF
NA	TRBJ2-7	TRBD1	TRBV28	TGTGCCAGCAGACCGACAGGGGCCACCTACGAGCAGTACTTC	CASRPTGATYEQYF
NA	TRBJ1-5	NA	TRBV4-2	TGTGCCAGCAGCCAAGGCGAGGACACAGGGAGGGGTCAGCCCCAGCATTTT	CASSQGEDTGRGQPQHF
NA	TRBJ1-4	NA	TRBV29-1	TGCAGCGCGGGAGGGGGGGACCATGAAAAACTGTTTTTT	CSAGGGDHEKLFF
NA	TRBJ2-3	NA	TRBV6-1	TGTGCCAGCAGCGCTGAGAGAGATACGCAGTATTTT	CASSAERDTQYF
NA	TRBJ1-1	NA	TRBV5-1	TGCGCCAGCGGACGGATGAACACTGAAGCTTTCTTT	CASGRMNTEAFF
NA	TRBJ1-1	TRBD1	TRBV10-2	TGCGCCAGCAGTGATCCGGGACAGGTCTTCTTGGTCTTT	CASSDPGQVFLVF
NA	TRBJ2-2	NA	TRBV7-9	TGTGCCAGCAACCCCGGGTCAGACACCGGGGAGCTGTTTTTT	CASNPGSDTGELFF
NA	TRBJ1-6	NA	TRBV4-2	TGTGCCAGCAGCCAAGACGTCGTCAGGGGTGATTCACCCCTCCACTTT	CASSQDVVRGDSPLHF
NA	TRBJ2-1	NA	TRBV5-4	TGTGCCAGCAGCTTGGACGCAGGGAGCTCCTACAATGAGCAGTTCTTC	CASSLDAGSSYNEQFF
NA	TRBJ1-3	NA	TRBV9	TGTGCCAGCAGCGTGGAACTCGGTGCAGGGGCCTCTGGAAACACCATATATTTT	CASSVELGAGASGNTIYF
medium-sized	TRBJ2-1	NA	TRBV15	TGTGCCACCAGCGTGGGTGGAGCATCTGAGCAGTTCTTC	CATSVGGASEQFF
NA	TRBJ1-5	TRBD1	TRBV11-2	TGTGCCAGCAGTTCCGGGACAGGTCGAAGCAATCAGCCCCAGCATTTT	CASSSGTGRSNQPQHF
NA	TRBJ2-6	NA	TRBV2	TGTGCCAGCAGTGAAGATACGGTGGCTGGGGCCAACGTCCTGACTTTC	CASSEDTVAGANVLTF
NA	TRBJ2-7	TRBD1	TRBV19	TGTGCCAGTAGTGGACAGGGCTTGTTCTCCTACGAGCAGTACTTC	CASSGQGLFSYEQYF
NA	TRBJ1-5	TRBD1	TRBV30	TGTGCCTGGGGCAGGACAGGGAGTCAGCCCCAGCATTTT	CAWGRTGSQPQHF
NA	TRBJ2-3	TRBD1	TRBV2	TGTGCCAGCAGGTCATCGACAGGGGTAGATACGCAGTATTTT	CASRSSTGVDTQYF
NA	TRBJ2-7	NA	TRBV27	TGTGCCAGCAGTTTATCGGGGCGGATGACCTACGAGCAGTACTTC	CASSLSGRMTYEQYF
NA	TRBJ2-7	NA	TRBV7-8	TGTGCCAGCAGCTTACTAGCGCAAGGCACCTACGAGCAGTACTTC	CASSLLAQGTYEQYF
NA	TRBJ2-7	TRBD1	TRBV5-4	TGTGCCAGCAGCCCCACCCTGGACAGGGCGGACTACGAGCAGTACTTC	CASSPTLDRADYEQYF
NA	TRBJ2-7	NA	TRBV30	TGTGCCTGGAGTAAGGGACTCACCTCCCACGAGCAGTACTTC	CAWSKGLTSHEQYF
NA	TRBJ2-2	NA	TRBV7-6	TGTGCCAGCAGCTCCCGACTGGGACTGAACACCGGGGAGCTGTTTTTT	CASSSRLGLNTGELFF
NA	TRBJ1-4	NA	TRBV10-3	TGTGCCATCAGTGAGTCGATGGGTTCGGGTGAAAAACTGTTTTTT	CAISESMGSGEKLFF
few	TRBJ2-7	NA	TRBV18	TGTGCCAGCTCACCCGGGACGGGCCACGAGCAGTACTTC	CASSPGTGHEQYF
NA	TRBJ2-6	TRBD1	TRBV6-1	TGTACCTGTCGGGGACAGGGTTCTGGGGCCAACGTCCTGACTTTC	CTCRGQGSGANVLTF
NA	TRBJ2-3	NA	TRBV29-1	TGCAGCGTCAATTCGAACCAGGGTCTTGATACGCAGTATTTT	CSVNSNQGLDTQYF
once	TRBJ1-1	NA	TRBV21-1	TGTGCCAGCAGGCGGGAGGTCTACACAATTCGCACTGAAGCTTTCTTT	CASRREVYTIRTEAFF
NA	TRBJ1-2	NA	TRBV7-2	TGTGCCAGCAGCCGAGACGGGACTCTCTATGGCTACACCTTC	CASSRDGTLYGYTF
NA	TRBJ2-3	TRBD2	TRBV28	TGTGCCAGTTCAAAGTGGGCTAGCGGGAGGACAGATACGCAGTATTTT	CASSKWASGRTDTQYF
NA	TRBJ1-1	NA	TRBV6-5	TGTGCCAGCAGACCGATAGGGGCCGCAACTGAAGCTTTCTTT	CASRPIGAATEAFF